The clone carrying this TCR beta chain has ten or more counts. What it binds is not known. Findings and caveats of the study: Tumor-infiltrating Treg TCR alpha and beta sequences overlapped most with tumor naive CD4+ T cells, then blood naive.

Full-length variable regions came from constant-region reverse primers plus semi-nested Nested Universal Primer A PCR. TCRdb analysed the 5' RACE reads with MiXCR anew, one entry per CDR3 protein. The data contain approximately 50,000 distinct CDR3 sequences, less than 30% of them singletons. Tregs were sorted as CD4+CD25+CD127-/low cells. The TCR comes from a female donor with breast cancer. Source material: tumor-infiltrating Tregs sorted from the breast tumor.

This CDR3 reads CASSLAQGGKLFF. The CDR3 bases are TGCGCCAGCAGCTTGGCCCAGGGGGGAAAACTGTTTTTT. The chain links TRBV5-1 to TRBJ1-4; 7 bases map to TRBD1. The J segment lost 10 bases and the V segment lost 0 bases, leaving 3 bases of the junction unmatched. Germline-derived CDR1 and CDR2 are SGHRS and YFSETQ. The CDR3 consists of 13 residues.